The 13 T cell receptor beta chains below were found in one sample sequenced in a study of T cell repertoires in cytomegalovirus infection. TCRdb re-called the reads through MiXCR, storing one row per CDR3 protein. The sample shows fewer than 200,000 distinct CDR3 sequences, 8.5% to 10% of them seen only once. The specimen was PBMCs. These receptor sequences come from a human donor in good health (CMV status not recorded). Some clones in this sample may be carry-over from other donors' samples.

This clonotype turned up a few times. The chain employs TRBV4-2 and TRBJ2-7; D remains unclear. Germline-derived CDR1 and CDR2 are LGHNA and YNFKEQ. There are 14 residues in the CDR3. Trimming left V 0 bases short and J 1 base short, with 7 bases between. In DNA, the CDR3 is TGTGCCAGCAGCCAAGATTACGGTTCCTACGAGCAGTACTTC. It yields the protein CASSQDYGSYEQYF.

The CDR3, as DNA: TGTGCCATCAGGCTGGGACAGGGCGGCTACACCTTC. The encoded protein is CAIRLGQGGYTF. The chain employs TRBV10-3 and TRBJ1-2, with 9 positions matching TRBD1. The CDR3 covers 12 residues. Germline V CDR1 and CDR2: ENHRY, SYGVKD. V was pared by 6 bases and J by 8 bases, with 4 bases of the junction left unmatched.

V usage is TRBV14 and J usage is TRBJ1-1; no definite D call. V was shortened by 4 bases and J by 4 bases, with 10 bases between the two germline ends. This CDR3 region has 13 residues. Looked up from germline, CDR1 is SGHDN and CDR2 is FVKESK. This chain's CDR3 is CASSPTRGTEAFF. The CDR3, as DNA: TGTGCCAGCAGCCCGACTCGAGGCACTGAAGCTTTCTTT.

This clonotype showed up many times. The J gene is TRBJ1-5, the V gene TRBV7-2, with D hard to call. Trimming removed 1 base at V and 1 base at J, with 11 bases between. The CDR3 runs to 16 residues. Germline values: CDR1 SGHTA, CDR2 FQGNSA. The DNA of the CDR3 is TGTGCCAGCAGCTTAGGTCTGGGGATAAGCAATCAGCCCCAGCATTTT. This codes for CASSLGLGISNQPQHF.

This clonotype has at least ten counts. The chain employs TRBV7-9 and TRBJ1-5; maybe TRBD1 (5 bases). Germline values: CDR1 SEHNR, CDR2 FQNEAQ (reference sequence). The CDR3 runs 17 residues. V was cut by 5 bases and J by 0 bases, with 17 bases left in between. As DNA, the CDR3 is TGTGCCAGCAGCCCATCCGGGACGGTAGGTAGCAATCAGCCCCAGCATTTT. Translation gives CASSPSGTVGSNQPQHF. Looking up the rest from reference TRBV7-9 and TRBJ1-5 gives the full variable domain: DTGVSQNPRHKITKRGQNVTFRCDPISEHNRLYWYRQTLGQGPEFLTYFQNEAQLEKSRLLSDRFSAERPKGSFSTLEIQRTEQGDSAMYLCASSPSGTVGSNQPQHFGDGTRLSIL.

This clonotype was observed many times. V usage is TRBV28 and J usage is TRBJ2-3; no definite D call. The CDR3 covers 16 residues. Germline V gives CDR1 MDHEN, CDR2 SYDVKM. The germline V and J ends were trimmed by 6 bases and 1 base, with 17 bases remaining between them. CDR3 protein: CASRLKPRYRTDTQYF. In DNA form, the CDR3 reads TGTGCCAGCAGACTCAAGCCCAGATACCGCACAGATACGCAGTATTTT.

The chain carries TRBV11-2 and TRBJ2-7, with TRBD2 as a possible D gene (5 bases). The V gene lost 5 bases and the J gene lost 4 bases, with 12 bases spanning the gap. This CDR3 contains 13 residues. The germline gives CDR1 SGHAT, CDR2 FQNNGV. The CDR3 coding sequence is TGTGCCAGCAGCCCGAGGGTGGGGTACGAGCAGTACTTC. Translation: CASSPRVGYEQYF.

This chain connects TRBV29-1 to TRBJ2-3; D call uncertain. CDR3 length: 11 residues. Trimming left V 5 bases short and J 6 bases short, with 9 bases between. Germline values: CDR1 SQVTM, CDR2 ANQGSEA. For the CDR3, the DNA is TGCAGCGTTTTATTCGGGGATACGCAGTATTTT. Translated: CSVLFGDTQYF.

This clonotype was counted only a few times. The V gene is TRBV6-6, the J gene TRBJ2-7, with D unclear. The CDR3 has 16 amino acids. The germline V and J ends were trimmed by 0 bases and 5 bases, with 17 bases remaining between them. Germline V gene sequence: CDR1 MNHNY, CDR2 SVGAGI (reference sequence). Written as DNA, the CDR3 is TGTGCCAGCAGTTACTCGTTTCGGACCACGCCGCACGAGCAGTACTTC. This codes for CASSYSFRTTPHEQYF.

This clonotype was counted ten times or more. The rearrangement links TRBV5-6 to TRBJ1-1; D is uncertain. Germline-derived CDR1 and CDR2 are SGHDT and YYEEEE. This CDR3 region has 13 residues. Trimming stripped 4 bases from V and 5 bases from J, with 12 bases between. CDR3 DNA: TGTGCCAGCAGCACAAACCTTGGGACTGAAGCTTTCTTT. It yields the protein CASSTNLGTEAFF.

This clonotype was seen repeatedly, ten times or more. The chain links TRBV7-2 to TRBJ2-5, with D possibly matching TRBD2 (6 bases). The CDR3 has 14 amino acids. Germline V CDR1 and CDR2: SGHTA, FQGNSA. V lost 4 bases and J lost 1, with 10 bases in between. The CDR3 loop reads CASSSSGPQETQYF. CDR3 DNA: TGTGCCAGCAGCTCCAGCGGGCCCCAAGAGACCCAGTACTTC.

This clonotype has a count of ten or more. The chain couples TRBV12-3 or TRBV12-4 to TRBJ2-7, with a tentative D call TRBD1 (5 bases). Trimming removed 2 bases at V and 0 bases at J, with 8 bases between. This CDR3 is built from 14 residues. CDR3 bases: TGTGCCAGCAGTTTAAGGACACTCTCCTACGAGCAGTACTTC. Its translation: CASSLRTLSYEQYF.

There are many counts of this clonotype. The CDR3 region has the DNA TGTGCCAGCAGCCAAGCCGGACAGGGTTTCAATGAGCAGTTCTTC. It is translated as CASSQAGQGFNEQFF. V is TRBV14 and J is TRBJ2-1, with 8 bases identical to TRBD1. This CDR3 comprises 15 residues. V gave up 1 base and J gave up 6 bases; unmatched junction bases: 5. Germline lookup yields CDR1 SGHDN and CDR2 FVKESK.